This T cell receptor (beta chain) stems from a study of T cell responses to AZD1222 COVID-19 vaccine. About this clone itself: Different DNA sequences within this sample yield the same CDR3.

Clones were read by immunoSEQ multiplex PCR, and TCRdb kept only the in-frame ones, dropping some. This sample has roughly 160,000 clones, with about 93% found just once. The CDR3 is 10 residues long. V was cut by 2 bases and J by 7 bases, with 0 bases left in between. Germline CDR1 reads MNHEY; CDR2 reads SVGAGI. Sample: peripheral blood, taken on day 0 of AZD1222 vaccination. The TCR sequence derives from an adult in good health. This chain uses TRBV6-5 with TRBJ2-1; no reliable D call. CDR3 nucleotide sequence: TGTGCCAGCAGTTACAATGAGCAGTTCTTC. Translated: CASSYNEQFF.